Sequencing of this T cell receptor (beta chain) was carried out in a study of response to subunit inactivated influenza vaccine (dated 2018 in TCRdb). Notes on the research overall: Deep quantitative T cell receptor repertoire profiling was used in the study to track responses to a trivalent subunit inactivated influenza vaccine.

Here is what the overall study found, with its caveats: It was suggested by the authors that each seasonal influenza vaccination may recruit only a limited number of new T cells.

Remarks on this clonotype: There is no known antigen for this receptor. Nothing much larger sits one base from this clone, and base qualities are not available.

V has 2 bases trimmed and J has 3 bases trimmed; junction bases matching no gene number 13. Spanning cysteine to phenylalanine, the CDR3 consists of 16 amino acids. Only CDR3 DNA remains: 48 bases, in frame from the first base. CDR1 and CDR2 (DFQATT, SNEGSKA) derive from the germline V gene (reference sequence). Libraries were prepared through RT-PCR. Sequenced on an Illumina HiSeq 2500. The public reads were reanalyzed by TCRdb: fastp trimming at Q25, MiXCR alignment, in-frame beta chains only. Each record represents a unique CDR3 protein, reported with the most common genes and DNA among its rows. This sample holds some 570,000 distinct CDR3 sequences; around 10% were observed only once. About 11% of the sample lies in the top ten. These data were likewise used in another study, on T cells expressing NK-cell markers. As that second study puts it: TCR beta cDNA libraries were made by 5'RACE template switching that added a universal primer site and unique molecular identifiers. About 8 donors provided sorted CD3+CD56+NKG2C+, CD3+CD56+NKG2C- and CD3+CD56-NKG2C+ T-cell subsets, whose TCR beta-chain repertoires were profiled. Seven of the eight sequenced donors were HCMV-seropositive and one was HCMV-seronegative. In several experiments an anti-gammadeltaTCR antibody was added to restrict sorting to alphabetaTCR-expressing T cells. In roughly 6 donors, the dominant CD3+CD56+NKG2C+ clonotypes ranked among the top 10 CD8+ clonotypes, making up about 1.0-7.5% of CD8+ T cells. Those dominant clonotypes were again the most abundant among CD3+CD56-NKG2C+ cells in a handful of donors, at about 25-60.1%. Whether the expanded NKG2C-expressing T cell clones were specific for HCMV antigens remained unclear. The eight sequenced donors were randomly selected healthy volunteers, three men and five women. HCMV-specific IgG was detected in serum with a commercial ELISA kit to determine HCMV serostatus. Peripheral blood mononuclear cells were isolated from blood by Ficoll density gradient centrifugation. Bulk peripheral blood T-cell repertoires were additionally sequenced from unsorted PBMC for roughly six donors. Synthesis of cDNA was primed from the TCR beta constant segment and was followed by two consecutive PCR amplification steps. Sequencing of the libraries produced 2 x 150 bp reads on Illumina HiSeq 2000/2500, MiSeq or NextSeq. Reads were demultiplexed and grouped by UMI with MIGEC, and clonotypes were assembled and quantified with MiTCR. To remove erroneous sequences, TCR cDNA sequences were retained only when supported by two or more reads. The tcR package was used for downstream repertoire analysis, and clonotypes were matched across fractions by CDR3 nucleotide sequence plus V segment. VDJmatch was used to annotate antigen specificity against VDJdb, with one amino acid substitution allowed in CDR3.

The receptor's source is a man between 50 and 59 years old who received an inactivated influenza vaccine. Donor details come from another sample of the same person, matched by shared clones. The material was PBMCs from blood, obtained on the day of vaccination. This chain is built from TRBV20-1 and TRBJ2-7, with 7 bases in between that match TRBD2. The CDR3 region: CSARPWGSGKRYEQYF. The nucleotide sequence is given as TGCAGTGCTAGACCTTGGGGAAGCGGGAAACGCTACGAGCAGTACTTC.